A single TCR beta chain is shown here with its context. Its antigen has not been determined. There are no base qualities to consult, and no much larger clone falls within one base. The sample comes from a study of blood T cell repertoires in COVID-19 (TCRdb year 2020). General notes on the study: Collaborator samples came from the United States, Italy and Spain and covered acute and convalescent phases of COVID-19. The prospective study material was composed of cDNA or gDNA derived from T cells, B-cell-depleted T cells, or PBMCs. The dataset comprised deeply sampled blood TCRbeta repertoires from subjects exposed to, actively infected with, or recovered from COVID-19. A freely available public database, intended as a resource for researchers studying the immune response to SARS-CoV-2, is where the repertoires were released. The samples were drawn from two sources: the first 160 participants of the ongoing ImmuneRACE study, and 950 to 1,500 subjects contributed by 6 global collaborators. A de-identified subject ID, COVID-19 status, age in years and sex were almost always included in the sample metadata. HLA class I and class II types, where available, came from metadata supplied by the sample provider rather than from assay-based typing. Here is what the overall study found, with its caveats: The amount of clinical and demographic metadata varied by source and participant and was provided uncurated.

The immunoSEQ Assay, a bias-controlled multiplex PCR, was used to amplify TCRbeta CDR3 regions from genomic DNA. The authors' pipeline ran thus. Within the assay, amplification of reference gene primers was used to estimate how many nucleated cells each sample contained. To quantify the absolute abundance of each unique TCRbeta CDR3 rearrangement, sequence reads were collapsed and filtered. For each sample, productive Simpson clonality was calculated by taking the square root of Simpson's diversity index across productive rearrangements. The table was pulled from immuneACCESS by TCRdb, which kept in-frame rearrangements only. Such tables lose some clones; where checked, under half of the loss comes from unresolved V genes, and the rest has no known cause. V, J and clone size derive from that table, while D and trimming were established from the DNA sequence. A total of approximately 300,000 clones appear in this sample, roughly 90% of them only once. The ten largest clones represent 4% of the sample.

Collaborating institutions collected whole blood in K2EDTA tubes following their own protocols. For TCRbeta analysis, collaborators shipped samples in one of three forms: frozen whole blood, isolated PBMCs, or DNA extracted from either of those sample types. The specimen sequenced was peripheral blood. This clonotype originated in a woman aged 50 to 60 with active or convalescent COVID-19.

The CDR3 here reads CASSPRGVNTEAFF. In nucleotides, the sequence is TGTGCCAGTAGTCCGAGAGGCGTGAACACTGAAGCTTTCTTT. Recombination connected TRBV19 to TRBJ1-1; no D gene call is confident. The CDR3 runs 14 residues from the cysteine to the phenylalanine. Just CDR3 DNA is preserved here, 42 bases in frame from base 1. CDR1 and CDR2, looked up from the germline V gene (reference sequence), are LNHDA and SQIVND. V is pared back by 5 bases and J by 0 bases, with 10 bases lying between the germline termini.